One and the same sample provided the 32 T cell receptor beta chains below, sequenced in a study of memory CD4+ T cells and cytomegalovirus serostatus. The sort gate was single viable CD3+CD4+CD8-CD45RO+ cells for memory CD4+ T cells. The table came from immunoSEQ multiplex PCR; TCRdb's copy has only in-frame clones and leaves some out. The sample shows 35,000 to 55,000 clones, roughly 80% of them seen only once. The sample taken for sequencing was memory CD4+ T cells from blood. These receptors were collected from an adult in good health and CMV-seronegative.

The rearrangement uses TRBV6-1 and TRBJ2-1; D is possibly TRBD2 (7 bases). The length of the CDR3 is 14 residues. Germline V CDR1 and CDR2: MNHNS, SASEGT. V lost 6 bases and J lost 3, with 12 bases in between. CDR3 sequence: CASRRGGDYNEQFF. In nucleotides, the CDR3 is TGTGCCAGCAGGAGGGGGGGGGACTACAATGAGCAGTTCTTC.

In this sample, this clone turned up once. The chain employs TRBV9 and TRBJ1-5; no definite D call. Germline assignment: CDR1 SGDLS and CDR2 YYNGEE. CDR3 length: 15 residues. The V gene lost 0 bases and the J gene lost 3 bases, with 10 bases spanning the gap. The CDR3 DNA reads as TGTGCCAGCAGCGTAGGAAAGGGCACCAATCAGCCCCAGCATTTT. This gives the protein CASSVGKGTNQPQHF.

CDR3 region: CASSFGQGDRGNSPLHF. CDR3 nucleotides: TGTGCCAGCAGCTTCGGACAGGGGGATAGGGGTAATTCACCCCTCCACTTT. The V call is TRBV11-1, the J call TRBJ1-6; 10 bases are shared with TRBD1. CDR1 and CDR2 from the germline V gene are SGHAT and FQDESV (reference sequence). Trimming took 3 bases from V and 6 from J; bases not matched to a gene: 8. There are 17 residues in the CDR3.

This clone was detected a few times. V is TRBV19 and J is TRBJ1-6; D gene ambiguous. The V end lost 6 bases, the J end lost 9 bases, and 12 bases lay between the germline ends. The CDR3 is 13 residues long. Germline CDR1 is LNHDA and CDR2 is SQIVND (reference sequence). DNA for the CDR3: TGTGCCAGTAGCTCCAGTGTGGGTTCACCCCTCCACTTT. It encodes CASSSSVGSPLHF. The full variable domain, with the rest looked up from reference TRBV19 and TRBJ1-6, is DGGITQSPKYLFRKEGQNVTLSCEQNLNHDAMYWYRQDPGQGLRLIYYSQIVNDFQKGDIAEGYSVSREKKESFPLTVTSAQKNPTAFYLCASSSSVGSPLHFGNGTRLTVT.

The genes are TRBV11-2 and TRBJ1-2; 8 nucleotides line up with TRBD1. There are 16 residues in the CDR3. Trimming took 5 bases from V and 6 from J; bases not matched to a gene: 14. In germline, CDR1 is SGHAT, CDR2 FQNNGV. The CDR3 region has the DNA TGTGCCAGCAGCGCCCGGACAGGGTTCGATACCGATGGCTACACCTTC. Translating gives CASSARTGFDTDGYTF.

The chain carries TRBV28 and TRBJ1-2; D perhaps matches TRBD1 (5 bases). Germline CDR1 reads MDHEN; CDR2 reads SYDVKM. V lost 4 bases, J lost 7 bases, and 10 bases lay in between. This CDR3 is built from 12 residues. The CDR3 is CASSSGQFGYTF. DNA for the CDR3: TGTGCCAGCAGTTCGGGGCAGTTTGGCTACACCTTC.

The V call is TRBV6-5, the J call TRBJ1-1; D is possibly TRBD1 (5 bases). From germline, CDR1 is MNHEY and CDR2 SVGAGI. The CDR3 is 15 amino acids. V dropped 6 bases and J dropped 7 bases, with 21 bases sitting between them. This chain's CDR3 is CASSSVPGGRGEAFF. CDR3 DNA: TGTGCCAGCAGCTCGGTCCCGGGGGGGAGGGGTGAAGCTTTCTTT.

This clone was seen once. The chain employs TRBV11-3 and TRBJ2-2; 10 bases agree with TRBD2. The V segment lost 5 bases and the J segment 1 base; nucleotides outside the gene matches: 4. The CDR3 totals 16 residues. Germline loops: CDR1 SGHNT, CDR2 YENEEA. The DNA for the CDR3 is TGTGCCAGCAGCCCCCTAGCGGGGGAGAACACCGGGGAGCTGTTTTTT. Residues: CASSPLAGENTGELFF.

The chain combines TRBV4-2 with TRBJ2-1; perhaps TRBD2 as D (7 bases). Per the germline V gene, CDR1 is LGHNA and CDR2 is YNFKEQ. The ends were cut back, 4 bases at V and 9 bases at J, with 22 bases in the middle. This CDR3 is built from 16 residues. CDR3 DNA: TGTGCCAGCAGCCGCTTTCTAGAAGGGGGGGCGGGTGAGCAGTTCTTC. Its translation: CASSRFLEGGAGEQFF.

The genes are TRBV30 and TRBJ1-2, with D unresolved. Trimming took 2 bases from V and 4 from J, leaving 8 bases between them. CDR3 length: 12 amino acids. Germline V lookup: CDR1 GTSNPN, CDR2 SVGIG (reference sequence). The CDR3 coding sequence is TGTGCCTGGAGTTACAGATTCTATGGCTACACCTTC. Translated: CAWSYRFYGYTF. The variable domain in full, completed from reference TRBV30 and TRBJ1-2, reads SQTIHQWPATLVQPVGSPLSLECTVEGTSNPNLYWYRQAAGRGLQLLFYSVGIGQISSEVPQNLSASRPQDRQFILSSKKLLLSDSGFYLCAWSYRFYGYTFGSGTRLTVV.

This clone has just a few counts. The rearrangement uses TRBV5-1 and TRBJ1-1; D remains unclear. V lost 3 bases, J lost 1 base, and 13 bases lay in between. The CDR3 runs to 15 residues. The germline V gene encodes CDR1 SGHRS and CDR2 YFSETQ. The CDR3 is CASSSPASGNTEAFF. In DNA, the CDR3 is TGCGCCAGCAGCTCCCCGGCCTCAGGGAACACTGAAGCTTTCTTT.

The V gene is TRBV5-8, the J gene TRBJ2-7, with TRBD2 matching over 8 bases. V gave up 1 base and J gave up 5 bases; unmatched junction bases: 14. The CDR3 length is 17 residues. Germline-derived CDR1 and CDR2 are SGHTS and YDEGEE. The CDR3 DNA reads TGTGCCAGCAGCTTGTCCTCCCTCGGCGGGGGGTCCCACGAGCAGTACTTC. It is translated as CASSLSSLGGGSHEQYF.

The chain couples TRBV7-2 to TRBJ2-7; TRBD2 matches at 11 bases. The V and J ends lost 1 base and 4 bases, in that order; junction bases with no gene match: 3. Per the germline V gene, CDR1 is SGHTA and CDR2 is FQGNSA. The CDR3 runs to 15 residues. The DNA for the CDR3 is TGTGCCAGCAGCTTAGATAGCGGGGGGGCGTACGAGCAGTACTTC. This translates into CASSLDSGGAYEQYF.

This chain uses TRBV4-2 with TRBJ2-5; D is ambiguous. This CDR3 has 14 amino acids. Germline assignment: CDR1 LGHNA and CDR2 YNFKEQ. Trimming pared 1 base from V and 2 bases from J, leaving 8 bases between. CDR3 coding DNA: TGTGCCAGCAGCCAAGGACCCGCGCAAGAGACCCAGTACTTC. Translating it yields CASSQGPAQETQYF.

The CDR3 region is CASSPGPSTENTEAFF. CDR3 nucleotide sequence: TGTGCCAGCAGCCCCGGACCCTCGACAGAGAACACTGAAGCTTTCTTT. The genes are TRBV11-2 and TRBJ1-1; maybe TRBD1 (5 bases). The germline V gene has CDR1 SGHAT and CDR2 FQNNGV. The CDR3 has 16 amino acids. Trimming pared 5 bases from V and 1 base from J, leaving 17 bases between.

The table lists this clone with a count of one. The CDR3 coding sequence is TGTGCCAGCTGGGCGGGGTTCGCCCCCGGGGAGCTGTTTTTT. As protein: CASWAGFAPGELFF. The V call is TRBV19, the J call TRBJ2-2; TRBD2 is a possible D gene (6 bases). Trimming shortened V by 9 bases and J by 6 bases, and 17 bases separated the two germline ends. This CDR3 spans 14 amino acids. Germline values: CDR1 LNHDA, CDR2 SQIVND (reference sequence).

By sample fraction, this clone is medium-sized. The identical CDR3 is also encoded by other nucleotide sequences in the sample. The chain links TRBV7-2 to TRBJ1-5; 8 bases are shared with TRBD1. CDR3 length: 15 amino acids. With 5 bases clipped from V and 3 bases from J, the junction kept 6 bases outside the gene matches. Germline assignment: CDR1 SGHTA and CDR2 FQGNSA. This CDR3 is CASSPQTGDNQPQHF. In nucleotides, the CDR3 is TGTGCCAGCAGCCCCCAGACAGGGGACAATCAGCCCCAGCATTTT.

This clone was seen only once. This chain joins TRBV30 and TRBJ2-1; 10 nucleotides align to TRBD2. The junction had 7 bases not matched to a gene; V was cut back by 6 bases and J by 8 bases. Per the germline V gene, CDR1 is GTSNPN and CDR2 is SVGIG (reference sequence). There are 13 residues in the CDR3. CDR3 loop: CACSGGPGHEQFF. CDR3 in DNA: TGTGCCTGTAGCGGGGGGCCCGGGCATGAGCAGTTCTTC.

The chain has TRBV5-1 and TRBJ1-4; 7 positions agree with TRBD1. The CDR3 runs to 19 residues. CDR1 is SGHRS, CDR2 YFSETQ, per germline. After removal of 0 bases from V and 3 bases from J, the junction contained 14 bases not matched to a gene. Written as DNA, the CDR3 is TGCGCCAGCAGCTTGGGCCTCCAGGGGGGACGGACCTCTAATGAAAAACTGTTTTTT. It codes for CASSLGLQGGRTSNEKLFF. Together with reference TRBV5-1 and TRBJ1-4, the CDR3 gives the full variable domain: KAGVTQTPRYLIKTRGQQVTLSCSPISGHRSVSWYQQTPGQGLQFLFEYFSETQRNKGNFPGRFSGRQFSNSRSEMNVSTLELGDSALYLCASSLGLQGGRTSNEKLFFGSGTQLSVL.

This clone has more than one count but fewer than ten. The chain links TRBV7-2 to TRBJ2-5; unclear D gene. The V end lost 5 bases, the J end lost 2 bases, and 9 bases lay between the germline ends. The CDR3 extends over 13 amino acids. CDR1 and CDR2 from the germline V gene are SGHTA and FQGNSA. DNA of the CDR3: TGTGCCAGCAGCCAGCACGTACAAGAGACCCAGTACTTC. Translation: CASSQHVQETQYF. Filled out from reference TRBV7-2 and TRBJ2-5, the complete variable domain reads GAGVSQSPSNKVTEKGKDVELRCDPISGHTALYWYRQSLGQGLEFLIYFQGNSAPDKSGLPSDRFSAERTGGSVSTLTIQRTQQEDSAVYLCASSQHVQETQYFGPGTRLLVL.

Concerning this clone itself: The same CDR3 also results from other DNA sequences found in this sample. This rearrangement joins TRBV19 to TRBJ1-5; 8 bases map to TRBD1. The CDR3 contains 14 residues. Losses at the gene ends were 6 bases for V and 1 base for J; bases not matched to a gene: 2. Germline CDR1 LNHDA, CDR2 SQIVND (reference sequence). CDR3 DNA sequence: TGTGCCAGTAGAAGGGACAGGAGCAATCAGCCCCAGCATTTT. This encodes CASRRDRSNQPQHF. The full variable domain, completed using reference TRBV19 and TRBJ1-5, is DGGITQSPKYLFRKEGQNVTLSCEQNLNHDAMYWYRQDPGQGLRLIYYSQIVNDFQKGDIAEGYSVSREKKESFPLTVTSAQKNPTAFYLCASRRDRSNQPQHFGDGTRLSIL.

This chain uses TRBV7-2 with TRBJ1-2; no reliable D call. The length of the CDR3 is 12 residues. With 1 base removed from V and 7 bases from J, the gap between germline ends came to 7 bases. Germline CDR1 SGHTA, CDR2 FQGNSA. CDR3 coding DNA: TGTGCCAGCAGCTTAGGATTAATTGGCTACACCTTC. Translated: CASSLGLIGYTF. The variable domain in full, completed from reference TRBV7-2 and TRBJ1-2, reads GAGVSQSPSNKVTEKGKDVELRCDPISGHTALYWYRQSLGQGLEFLIYFQGNSAPDKSGLPSDRFSAERTGGSVSTLTIQRTQQEDSAVYLCASSLGLIGYTFGSGTRLTVV.

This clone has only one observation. The CDR3 nucleotides read TGTGCCAGCAGCTTAGCGGGGGACAGTCGGGGTGAAAAACTGTTTTTT. This codes for CASSLAGDSRGEKLFF. The chain carries TRBV7-2 and TRBJ1-4; the match to TRBD1 covers 7 bases. Looked up from germline, CDR1 is SGHTA and CDR2 is FQGNSA. This CDR3 has 16 residues. Trimming removed 0 bases from V and 7 bases from J; junction bases left unmatched: 8.

The CDR3 reads CASSPAPSVYGYTF. CDR3 in DNA: TGTGCCAGCTCACCAGCACCGTCGGTGTATGGCTACACCTTC. The J gene is TRBJ1-2, the V gene TRBV18; no reliable D call. This CDR3 has 14 residues. Germline V gives CDR1 KGHSH, CDR2 LQKENI. The ends were cut back, 2 bases at V and 5 bases at J, with 12 bases in the middle. Supplemented by reference TRBV18 and TRBJ1-2, the full variable domain reads NAGVMQNPRHLVRRRGQEARLRCSPMKGHSHVYWYRQLPEEGLKFMVYLQKENIIDESGMPKERFSAEFPKEGPSILRIQQVVRGDSAAYFCASSPAPSVYGYTFGSGTRLTVV.

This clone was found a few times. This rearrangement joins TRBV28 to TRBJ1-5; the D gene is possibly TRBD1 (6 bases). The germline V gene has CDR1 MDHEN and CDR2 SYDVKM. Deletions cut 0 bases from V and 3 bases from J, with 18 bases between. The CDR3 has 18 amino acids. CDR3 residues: CASSLWGALRGPNQPQHF. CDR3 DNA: TGTGCCAGCAGTTTATGGGGGGCCCTTAGGGGTCCCAATCAGCCCCAGCATTTT.

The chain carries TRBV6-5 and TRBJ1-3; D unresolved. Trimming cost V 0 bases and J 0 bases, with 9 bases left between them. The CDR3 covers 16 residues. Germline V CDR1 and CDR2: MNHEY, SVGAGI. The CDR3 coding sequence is TGTGCCAGCAGTTACTCTTACATTCCCTCTGGAAACACCATATATTTT. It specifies CASSYSYIPSGNTIYF.

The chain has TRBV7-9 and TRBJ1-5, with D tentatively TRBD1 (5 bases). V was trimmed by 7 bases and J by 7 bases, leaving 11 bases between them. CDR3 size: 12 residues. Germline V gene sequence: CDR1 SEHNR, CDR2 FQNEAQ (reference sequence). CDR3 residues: CASTTGGQPQHF. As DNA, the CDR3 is TGTGCCAGCACCACGGGGGGGCAGCCCCAGCATTTT.

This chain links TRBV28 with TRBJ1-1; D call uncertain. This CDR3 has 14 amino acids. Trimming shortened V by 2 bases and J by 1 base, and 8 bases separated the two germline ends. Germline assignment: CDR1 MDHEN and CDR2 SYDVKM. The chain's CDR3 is CASSLLRRNTEAFF. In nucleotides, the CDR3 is TGTGCCAGCAGTTTACTACGGAGGAACACTGAAGCTTTCTTT.

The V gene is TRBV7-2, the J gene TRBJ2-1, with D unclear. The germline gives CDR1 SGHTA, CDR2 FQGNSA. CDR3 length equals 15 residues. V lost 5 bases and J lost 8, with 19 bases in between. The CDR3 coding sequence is TGTGCCAGCAGCCTCCTTCTCACAGTGGGCTATGAGCAGTTCTTC. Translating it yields CASSLLLTVGYEQFF.

This CDR3 reads CASSADGNSNQPQHF. In nucleotides, the CDR3 is TGTGCCAGCAGCGCGGACGGAAATAGCAATCAGCCCCAGCATTTT. This chain uses TRBV11-2 with TRBJ1-5; D uncertain. The CDR3 has 15 residues. Per the germline V gene, CDR1 is SGHAT and CDR2 is FQNNGV. V was cut by 5 bases and J by 0 bases, with 11 bases left in between.

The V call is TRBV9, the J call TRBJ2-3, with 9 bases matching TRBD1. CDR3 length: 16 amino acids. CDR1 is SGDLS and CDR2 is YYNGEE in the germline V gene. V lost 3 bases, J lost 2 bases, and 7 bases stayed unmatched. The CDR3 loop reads CASSAQTGGITDTQYF. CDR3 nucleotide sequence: TGTGCCAGCAGCGCACAGACAGGGGGTATCACAGATACGCAGTATTTT.

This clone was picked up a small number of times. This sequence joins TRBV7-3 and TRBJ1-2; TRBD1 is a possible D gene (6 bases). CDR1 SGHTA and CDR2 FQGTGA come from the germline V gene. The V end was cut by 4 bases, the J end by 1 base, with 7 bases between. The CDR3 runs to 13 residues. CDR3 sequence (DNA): TGTGCCAGCAGCTCGGACAGTAACTATGGCTACACCTTC. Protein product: CASSSDSNYGYTF. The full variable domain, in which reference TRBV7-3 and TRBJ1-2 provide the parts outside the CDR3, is GAGVSQTPSNKVTEKGKYVELRCDPISGHTALYWYRQSLGQGPEFLIYFQGTGAADDSGLPNDRFFAVRPEGSVSTLKIQRTERGDSAVYLCASSSDSNYGYTFGSGTRLTVV.